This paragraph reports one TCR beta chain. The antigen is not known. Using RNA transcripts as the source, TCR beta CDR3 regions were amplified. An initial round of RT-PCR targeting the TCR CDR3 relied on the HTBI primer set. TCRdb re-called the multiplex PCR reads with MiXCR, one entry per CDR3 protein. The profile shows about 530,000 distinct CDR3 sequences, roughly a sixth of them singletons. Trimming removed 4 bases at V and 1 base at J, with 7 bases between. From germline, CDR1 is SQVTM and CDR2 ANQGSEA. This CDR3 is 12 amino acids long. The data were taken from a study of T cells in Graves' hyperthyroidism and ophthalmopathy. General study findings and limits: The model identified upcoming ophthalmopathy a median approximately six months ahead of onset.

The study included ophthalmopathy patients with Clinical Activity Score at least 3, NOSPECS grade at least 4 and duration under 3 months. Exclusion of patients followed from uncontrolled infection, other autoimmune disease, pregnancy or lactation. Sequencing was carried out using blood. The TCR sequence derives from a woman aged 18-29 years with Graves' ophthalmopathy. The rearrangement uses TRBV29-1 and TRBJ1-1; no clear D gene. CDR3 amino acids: CSVGWRNTEAFF. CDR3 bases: TGCAGCGTTGGGTGGAGGAACACTGAAGCTTTCTTT. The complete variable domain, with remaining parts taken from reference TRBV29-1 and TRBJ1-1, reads SAVISQKPSRDICQRGTSLTIQCQVDSQVTMMFWYRQQPGQSLTLIATANQGSEATYESGFVIDKFPISRPNLTFSTLTVSNMSPEDSSIYLCSVGWRNTEAFFGQGTRLTVV.